Below, one T cell receptor beta chain is given with its context. Sequenced by immunoSEQ multiplex PCR; TCRdb stores in-frame clones only, minus some. Altogether about 7,500 clones are present, about 72% being singletons, with the ten largest covering more than 8%. After removal of 3 bases from V and 5 bases from J, the junction contained 2 bases not matched to a gene. The CDR3 spans 13 residues. CDR1 and CDR2 (germline): KGHSH, LQKENI. The entry originates in a study of immune cell composition in non-small cell lung cancer. The sequence was obtained from a human donor with non-small cell lung cancer. Sequenced material: lung tumor tissue. V usage is TRBV18 and J usage is TRBJ2-5, with 8 bases aligning to TRBD1. The chain's CDR3 is CASSPRQGETQYF. The CDR3 bases are TGTGCCAGCTCACCCCGACAGGGGGAGACCCAGTACTTC.